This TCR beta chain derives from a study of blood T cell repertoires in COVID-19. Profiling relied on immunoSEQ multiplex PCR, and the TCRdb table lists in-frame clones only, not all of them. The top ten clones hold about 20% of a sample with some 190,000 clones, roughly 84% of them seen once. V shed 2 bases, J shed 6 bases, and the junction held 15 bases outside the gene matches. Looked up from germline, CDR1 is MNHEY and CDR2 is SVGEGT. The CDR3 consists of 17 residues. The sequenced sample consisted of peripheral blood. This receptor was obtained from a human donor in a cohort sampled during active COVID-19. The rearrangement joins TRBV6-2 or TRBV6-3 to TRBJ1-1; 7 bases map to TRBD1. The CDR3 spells CASSYPSWSTGAAEAFF. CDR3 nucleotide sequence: TGTGCCAGCAGTTACCCGAGTTGGTCAACAGGGGCCGCTGAAGCTTTCTTT.